This entry concerns a single TCR beta chain. The data were obtained in a study of low-dose radiotherapy and immunotherapy resistance in tumors. For the study at large: Patients were on oral aspirin 300 mg taken daily for four cycles from cycle 1 day 1.

This CDR3 region has 18 residues. The junction had 15 bases not matched to a gene; V was cut back by 5 bases and J by 2 bases. Time point here: after trial treatment. Treatment here: LDRT plus nivolumab, ipilimumab, low-dose cyclophosphamide and aspirin (RACIN trial). As their treatment, donors received nivolumab, ipilimumab, aspirin, low-dose cyclophosphamide and low-dose radiotherapy. Eligibility required advanced solid tumors lacking tumor-infiltrating lymphocytes. TRAV and TRBV primers primed cDNA for both TCRalpha and TCRbeta. It was with a constant-region primer and a V-primer adapter that TCRs were amplified over roughly 19 PCR cycles. In vitro transcription was used to amplify the isolated mRNA. TCRdb reprocessed the reads via MiXCR and lists one record per CDR3 protein. The sample lists about 58,000 distinct CDR3 sequences, 23% occurring once.

This chain uses TRBV12-3 or TRBV12-4 with TRBJ2-3; 8 positions match TRBD2. This receptor was obtained from a male donor with prostate cancer. Sequenced material: PBMCs, taken after low-dose radiotherapy plus immunotherapy. The CDR3 region has the DNA TGTGCCAGCAGTCCAGGCCGCCTAGGCGGGAGGAACACAGATACGCAGTATTTT. Translated, it gives CASSPGRLGGRNTDTQYF.